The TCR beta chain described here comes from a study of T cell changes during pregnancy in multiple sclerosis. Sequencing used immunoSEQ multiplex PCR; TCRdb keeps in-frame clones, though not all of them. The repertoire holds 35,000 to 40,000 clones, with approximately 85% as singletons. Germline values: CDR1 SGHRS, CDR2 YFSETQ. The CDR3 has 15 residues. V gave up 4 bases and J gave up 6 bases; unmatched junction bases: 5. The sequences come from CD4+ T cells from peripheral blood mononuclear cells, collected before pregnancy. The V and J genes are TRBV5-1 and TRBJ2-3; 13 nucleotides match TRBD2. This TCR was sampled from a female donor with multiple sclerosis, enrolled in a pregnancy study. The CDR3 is CASSQTSGRWDTQYF. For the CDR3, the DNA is TGCGCCAGCAGCCAGACTAGCGGGAGGTGGGATACGCAGTATTTT.